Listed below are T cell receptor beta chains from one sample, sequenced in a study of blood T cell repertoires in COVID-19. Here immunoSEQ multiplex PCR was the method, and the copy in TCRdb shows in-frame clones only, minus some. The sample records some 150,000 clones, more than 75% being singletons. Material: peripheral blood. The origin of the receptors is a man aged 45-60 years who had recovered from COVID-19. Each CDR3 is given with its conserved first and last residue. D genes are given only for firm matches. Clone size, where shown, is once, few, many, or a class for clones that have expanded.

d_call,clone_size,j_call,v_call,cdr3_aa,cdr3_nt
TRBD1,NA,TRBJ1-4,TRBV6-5,CASRPPGQSNEKLFF,TGTGCCAGCAGACCACCGGGACAGAGTAATGAAAAACTGTTTTTT
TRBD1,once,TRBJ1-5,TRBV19,CASSQTGGSNQPQHF,TGTGCCAGTAGTCAGACAGGGGGAAGCAATCAGCCCCAGCATTTT
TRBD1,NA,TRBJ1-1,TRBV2,CASSFGTGREAFF,TGTGCCAGCAGCTTCGGGACAGGGCGAGAAGCTTTCTTT
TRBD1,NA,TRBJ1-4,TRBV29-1,CSVEGDRGSEKLFF,TGCAGCGTTGAAGGGGACAGGGGGAGTGAAAAACTGTTTTTT
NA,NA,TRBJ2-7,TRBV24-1,CATSDLRDNSYEQYF,TGTGCCACCAGTGATTTGAGGGACAATTCCTACGAGCAGTACTTC
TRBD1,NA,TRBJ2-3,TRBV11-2,CASSPQDRVWDTQYF,TGTGCCAGCAGCCCCCAGGACAGGGTCTGGGATACGCAGTATTTT
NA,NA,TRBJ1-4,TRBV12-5,CASAPVAAREEKLFF,TGTGCTAGTGCCCCGGTCGCGGCCCGGGAAGAAAAACTGTTTTTT
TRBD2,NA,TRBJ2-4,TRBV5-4,CASSLGTSGSAKNIQYF,TGTGCCAGCAGCCTAGGGACTAGCGGTTCCGCCAAAAACATTCAGTACTTC
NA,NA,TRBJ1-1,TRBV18,CASSRETNTEAFF,TGTGCCAGCTCACGGGAGACGAACACTGAAGCTTTCTTT
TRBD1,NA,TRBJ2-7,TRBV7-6,CASSLEGQGRYEQYF,TGTGCCAGCAGCTTAGAAGGACAGGGAAGGTACGAGCAGTACTTC
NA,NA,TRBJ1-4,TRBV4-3,CASSHRGRGEKLFF,TGCGCCAGCAGCCACAGGGGACGAGGTGAAAAACTGTTTTTT
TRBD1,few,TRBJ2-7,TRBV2,CASGRGTAYEQYF,TGTGCCAGCGGCCGTGGGACAGCCTACGAGCAGTACTTC
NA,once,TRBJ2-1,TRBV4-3,CASSQEGATHNEQFF,TGCGCCAGCAGCCAAGAGGGAGCGACTCACAATGAGCAGTTCTTC
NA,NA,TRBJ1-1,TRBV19,CASSMSRVTEAFF,TGTGCCAGTAGTATGTCCAGGGTGACTGAAGCTTTCTTT
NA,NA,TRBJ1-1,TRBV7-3,CASSFQGNTEAFF,TGTGCCAGCAGCTTTCAGGGGAACACTGAAGCTTTCTTT
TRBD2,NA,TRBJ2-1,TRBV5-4,CASSSLAGGGSYNEQFF,TGTGCCAGCAGCTCCCTAGCGGGGGGAGGCTCCTACAATGAGCAGTTCTTC
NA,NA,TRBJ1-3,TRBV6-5,CASSYSGGFSGNTIYF,TGTGCCAGCAGTTACTCGGGGGGATTTTCTGGAAACACCATATATTTT
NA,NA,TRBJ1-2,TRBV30,CAWSSGRLYGYTF,TGTGCCTGGAGTAGCGGAAGACTCTATGGCTACACCTTC
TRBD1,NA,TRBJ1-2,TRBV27,CASSRDRGRDPYGYTF,TGTGCCAGCAGCCGCGACAGGGGCCGGGATCCCTATGGCTACACCTTC
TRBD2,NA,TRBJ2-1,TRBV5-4,CASTPWASGGSSYNEQFF,TGTGCCAGCACCCCATGGGCTAGCGGGGGGAGCTCCTACAATGAGCAGTTCTTC
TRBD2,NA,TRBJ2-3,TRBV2,CASSEGSGGVADTQYF,TGTGCCAGCAGTGAAGGGAGCGGGGGGGTTGCAGATACGCAGTATTTT
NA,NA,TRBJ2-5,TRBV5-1,CASSLIWTAYQETQYF,TGCGCCAGCAGCTTGATTTGGACAGCCTACCAAGAGACCCAGTACTTC
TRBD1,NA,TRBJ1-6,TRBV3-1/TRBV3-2,CASSQGGYNSPLHF,TGTGCCAGCTCGCAGGGGGGCTATAATTCACCCCTCCACTTT
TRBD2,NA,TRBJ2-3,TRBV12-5,CASGLGSGAEDTQYF,TGTGCTAGTGGTTTAGGTAGCGGGGCTGAAGATACGCAGTATTTT
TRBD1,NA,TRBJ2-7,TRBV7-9,CASSSRGGPYEQYF,TGTGCCAGCAGCTCGCGAGGGGGCCCCTACGAGCAGTACTTC
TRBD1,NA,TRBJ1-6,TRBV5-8,CASSLDWTGMNSPLHF,TGTGCCAGCAGCTTGGATTGGACAGGGATGAACTCACCCCTCCACTTT
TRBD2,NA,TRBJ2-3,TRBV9,CASSVQGLAGGTDTQYF,TGTGCCAGCAGCGTACAGGGACTAGCGGGAGGCACAGATACGCAGTATTTT
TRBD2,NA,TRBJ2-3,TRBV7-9,CASSLGGGESTDTQYF,TGTGCCAGCAGCTTAGGGGGAGGGGAGTCCACAGATACGCAGTATTTT
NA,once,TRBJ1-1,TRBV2,CASRLDRTNTEAFF,TGTGCCAGCCGATTGGACAGAACGAACACTGAAGCTTTCTTT
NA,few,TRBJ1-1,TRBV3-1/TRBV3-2,CASSQSTHTEAFF,TGTGCCAGCAGCCAATCTACTCACACTGAAGCTTTCTTT
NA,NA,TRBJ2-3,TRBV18,CASSLEVRGDTQYF,TGTGCCAGCTCACTCGAAGTCAGGGGTGATACGCAGTATTTT
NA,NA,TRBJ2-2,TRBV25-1,CASSEFRGEAGELFF,TGTGCCAGCAGTGAATTTAGGGGCGAAGCCGGGGAGCTGTTTTTT
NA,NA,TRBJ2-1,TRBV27,CASSDGQFTYNEQFF,TGTGCCAGCAGTGATGGACAGTTCACCTACAATGAGCAGTTCTTC
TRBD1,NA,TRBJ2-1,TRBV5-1,CASSSGTGDNEQFF,TGCGCCAGCAGCTCAGGGACAGGGGACAATGAGCAGTTCTTC
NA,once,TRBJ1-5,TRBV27,CASSLSFTGYSNQPQHF,TGTGCCAGCAGTTTATCTTTCACGGGGTATAGCAATCAGCCCCAGCATTTT
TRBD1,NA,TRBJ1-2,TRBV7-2,CASSQGQGPYGYTF,TGTGCCAGCAGTCAAGGACAGGGGCCCTATGGCTACACCTTC
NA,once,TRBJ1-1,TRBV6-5,CASSYSRNMNTEAFF,TGTGCCAGCAGTTACTCGCGGAATATGAACACTGAAGCTTTCTTT
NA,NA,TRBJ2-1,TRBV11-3,CASSLRRESLYNEQFF,TGTGCCAGCAGCTTACGCAGGGAAAGCCTCTACAATGAGCAGTTCTTC
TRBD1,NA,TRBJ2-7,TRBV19,CASRSQPGQGTYEQYF,TGTGCCAGTAGGTCCCAACCGGGACAGGGCACCTACGAGCAGTACTTC
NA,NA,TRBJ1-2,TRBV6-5,CASSWTLRGYGYTF,TGTGCCAGCAGCTGGACCCTAAGGGGCTATGGCTACACCTTC
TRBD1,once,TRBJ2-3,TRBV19,CASSMLGQGPADTQYF,TGTGCCAGTAGTATGCTAGGACAGGGTCCCGCAGATACGCAGTATTTT
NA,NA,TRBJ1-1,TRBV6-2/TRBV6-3,CASSYSTRGTEAFF,TGTGCCAGCAGTTACTCTACTAGAGGAACTGAAGCTTTCTTT
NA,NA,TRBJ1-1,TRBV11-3,CASMGGGRTEAFF,TGTGCCAGCATGGGAGGGGGAAGGACTGAAGCTTTCTTT
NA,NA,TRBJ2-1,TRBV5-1,CASSNPTVFTEQFF,TGCGCCAGCAGCAACCCGACAGTATTCACTGAGCAGTTCTTC
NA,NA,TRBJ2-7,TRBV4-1,CASSQVGAGVGEQYF,TGCGCCAGCAGCCAAGTGGGGGCAGGGGTCGGTGAGCAGTACTTC
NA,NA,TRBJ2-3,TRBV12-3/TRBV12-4,CASSLDYLDTQYF,TGTGCCAGCAGTCTAGACTATCTCGATACGCAGTATTTT
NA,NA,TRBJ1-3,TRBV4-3,CASSQDRRGAGNTIYF,TGCGCCAGCAGCCAAGATAGGAGGGGCGCGGGAAACACCATATATTTT
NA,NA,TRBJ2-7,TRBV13,CASSLEQGKNEQYF,TGTGCCAGCAGCTTAGAACAGGGAAAAAACGAGCAGTACTTC
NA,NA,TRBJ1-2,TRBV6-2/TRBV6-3,CASSSPHGQRANYGYTF,TGTGCCAGCAGTTCTCCCCACGGACAGAGAGCTAACTATGGCTACACCTTC
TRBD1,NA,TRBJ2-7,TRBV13,CASSSPGTDYEQYF,TGTGCCAGCAGCTCCCCTGGGACAGACTACGAGCAGTACTTC
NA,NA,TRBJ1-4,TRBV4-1,CASSHPGRTGGTNEKLFF,TGCGCCAGCAGCCACCCCGGTCGTACCGGGGGGACTAATGAAAAACTGTTTTTT
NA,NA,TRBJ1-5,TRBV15,CATSREGAGQPQHF,TGTGCCACCAGCAGAGAGGGTGCAGGTCAGCCCCAGCATTTT
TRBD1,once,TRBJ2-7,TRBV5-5,CASTPWDSFNYEQYF,TGTGCCAGCACCCCCTGGGACAGTTTCAACTACGAGCAGTACTTC
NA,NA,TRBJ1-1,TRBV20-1,CSASRLEALNTEAFF,TGCAGTGCTAGTAGATTGGAGGCTTTGAACACTGAAGCTTTCTTT
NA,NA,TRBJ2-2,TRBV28,CASTPGGSQNTGELFF,TGTGCCAGCACTCCGGGCGGGTCCCAAAACACCGGGGAGCTGTTTTTT
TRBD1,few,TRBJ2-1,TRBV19,CASSIRTGVDDEQFF,TGTGCCAGTAGTATCCGGACAGGGGTGGACGATGAGCAGTTCTTC
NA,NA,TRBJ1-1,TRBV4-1,CASSQDRDTEAFF,TGCGCCAGCAGCCAAGATCGGGACACTGAAGCTTTCTTT
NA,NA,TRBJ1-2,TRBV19,CASSNGVGIGGYTF,TGTGCCAGTAGTAACGGGGTGGGGATTGGTGGCTACACCTTC
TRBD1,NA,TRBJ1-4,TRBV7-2,CASSNRDRGGNEKLFF,TGTGCCAGCAGCAACCGGGACAGGGGGGGTAATGAAAAACTGTTTTTT
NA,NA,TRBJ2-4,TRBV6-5,CASQRLHVAKNIQYF,TGTGCCAGCCAGCGATTGCACGTAGCCAAAAACATTCAGTACTTC